The clone carrying this TCR beta chain was observed many times. This sample was taken from a study of blood T cells in healthy people across ages. CDR1 is MNHNY, CDR2 SVGAGI, per germline (reference sequence). The CDR3 has 14 amino acids. J gave up 1 base and V 5 bases, and 1 base lay outside the gene matches. Primed by a sample-barcoded 5' primer and a J-beta primer mix, a second PCR proceeded for 7 to 11 cycles. Each CDR3 protein gets one entry after TCRdb re-called the 5' RACE reads with MiXCR. The profile shows some 670,000 distinct CDR3 sequences, 45% to 60% of them singletons. Sequencing input: blood. The rearrangement joins TRBV6-6 to TRBJ1-2; 10 positions agree with TRBD1. The TCR comes from an elderly woman in good health. The CDR3, as DNA: TGTGCCAGCAGTGACAGGGGGCATAACTATGGCTACACCTTC. Translating gives CASSDRGHNYGYTF.